The entry that follows covers one T cell receptor beta chain sequence. Its cognate antigen is unknown. At one of its ends the junction is not consistent with the germline gene, which may arise from a read error. In the same sample, other DNA sequences code for this CDR3. This specimen belongs to a study of cytomegalovirus exposure and HLA in healthy donors. Notes on the study in general: Rarity held for most TCR sequences, but there were some public TCRs that occurred in many donors.

The CDR3 contains 16 residues. CDR1 and CDR2 from the germline V gene are SNHLY and FYNNEI. PCR amplification relied on 60 Vbeta primers (plus 13 Jbeta primers). Here immunoSEQ multiplex PCR was the method, and the copy in TCRdb shows in-frame clones only, minus some. The sample includes under 130,000 clones, 74% of them seen just once. Sequenced: PBMCs. The chain combines TRBV2 with TRBJ1-1; the match to TRBD1 covers 11 bases. The sequence came from a man aged 45-65 years in good health and CMV-seropositive. This CDR3 reads CASRFRDRGTNTEAFF. The CDR3 DNA follows: TGTGCCAGCAGGTTCCGGGACAGGGGGACGAACACTGAAGCTTTCTTC.